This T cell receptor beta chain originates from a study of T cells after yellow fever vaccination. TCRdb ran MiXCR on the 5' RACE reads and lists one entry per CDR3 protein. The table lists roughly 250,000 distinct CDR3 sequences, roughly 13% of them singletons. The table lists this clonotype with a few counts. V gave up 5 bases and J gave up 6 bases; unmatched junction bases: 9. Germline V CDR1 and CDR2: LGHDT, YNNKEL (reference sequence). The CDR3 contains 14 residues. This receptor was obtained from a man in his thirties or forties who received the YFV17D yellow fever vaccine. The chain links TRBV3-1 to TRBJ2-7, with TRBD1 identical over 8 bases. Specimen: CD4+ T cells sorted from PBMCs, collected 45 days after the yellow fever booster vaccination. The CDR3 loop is CASSARDRLREQYF. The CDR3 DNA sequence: TGTGCCAGCAGCGCCCGGGACAGGCTCCGCGAGCAGTACTTC.